The next 27 T cell receptor beta chains were all read from a single sample in a study of blood T cell repertoires in COVID-19. Sequencing used immunoSEQ multiplex PCR; TCRdb keeps in-frame clones, though not all of them. This table holds 150,000 to 200,000 clones, roughly four fifths found once. The specimen was peripheral blood. All receptors derive from a woman aged 25 to 39 with acute or convalescent COVID-19.

The V and J genes are TRBV9 and TRBJ2-1; 8 bases match TRBD2. After removal of 0 bases from V and 2 bases from J, the junction contained 4 bases not matched to a gene. This CDR3 comprises 16 residues. Germline V CDR1 and CDR2: SGDLS, YYNGEE. The CDR3 protein is CASSVATSGTYNEQFF. The CDR3, as DNA: TGTGCCAGCAGCGTAGCCACTAGCGGCACCTACAATGAGCAGTTCTTC. Combining the CDR3 with reference TRBV9 and TRBJ2-1 gives the whole variable domain DSGVTQTPKHLITATGQRVTLRCSPRSGDLSVYWYQQSLDQGLQFLIQYYNGEERAKGNILERFSAQQFPDLHSELNLSSLELGDSALYFCASSVATSGTYNEQFFGPGTRLTVL.

The chain recombines TRBV5-1 with TRBJ1-1; D not resolved. The germline V gene has CDR1 SGHRS and CDR2 YFSETQ. The CDR3 is 15 amino acids. Trimming removed 0 bases at V and 8 bases at J, with 17 bases between. This CDR3 is CASSLARTREEEAFF. CDR3 nucleotides: TGCGCCAGCAGCTTGGCGAGGACCCGGGAGGAAGAAGCTTTCTTT.

DNA for the CDR3: TGTGCCAGCAGCTTATTTGGGCCGGGGGGCGGAAACACCATATATTTT. It is translated as CASSLFGPGGGNTIYF. The rearrangement joins TRBV7-2 to TRBJ1-3, with a possible D match to TRBD1 (6 bases). Per the germline V gene, CDR1 is SGHTA and CDR2 is FQGNSA. V lost 2 bases to trimming and J lost 4 bases, with 15 bases between them. This CDR3 has 16 amino acids.

This chain links TRBV6-2 or TRBV6-3 with TRBJ1-4, with 8 bases identical to TRBD1. Trimming at V came to 6 bases and at J to 3 bases, leaving 9 bases not matched to a gene. This CDR3 comprises 16 residues. Germline CDR1 is MNHEY and CDR2 is SVGEGT. The chain's CDR3 is CASSQKTGAANEKLFF. CDR3 in DNA: TGTGCCAGCAGCCAAAAGACAGGGGCGGCTAATGAAAAACTGTTTTTT.

The V call is TRBV9, the J call TRBJ2-5, with D possibly TRBD2 on 7 matching bases. Germline V gene sequence: CDR1 SGDLS, CDR2 YYNGEE. The CDR3 runs 18 residues. The V end lost 0 bases, the J end lost 4 bases, and 22 bases lay between the germline ends. The CDR3 region is CASSVDPGGGSGRETQYF. The DNA for the CDR3 is TGTGCCAGCAGCGTAGACCCCGGGGGCGGGAGTGGTCGAGAGACCCAGTACTTC.

About this clone itself: One end of the junction is discordant with germline, which a read error may explain. The genes are TRBV29-1 and TRBJ1-2; 12 bases fit TRBD1. Germline assignment: CDR1 SQVTM and CDR2 ANQGSEA. The CDR3 is 10 residues long. The CDR3 DNA follows: TGCAGCGCAGGGGGGACAGGGGGCGCCTTC. Translation: CSAGGTGGAF.

The chain links TRBV19 to TRBJ2-2, with 7 bases lining up with TRBD2. This CDR3 spans 13 amino acids. The V and J ends lost 9 bases and 6 bases, in that order; junction bases with no gene match: 7. The germline V gene encodes CDR1 LNHDA and CDR2 SQIVND (reference sequence). CDR3 sequence reads: CASAPGGAGELFF. The CDR3 coding sequence is TGTGCCAGCGCCCCGGGAGGCGCCGGGGAGCTGTTTTTT.

This clone was detected many times. This rearrangement joins TRBV27 to TRBJ1-5, with D possibly matching TRBD1 (6 bases). Germline CDR1 is MNHEY and CDR2 is SMNVEV (reference sequence). The CDR3 runs 14 residues. The V and J ends lost 1 base and 7 bases respectively, with 11 bases between them. DNA of the CDR3: TGTGCCAGCAGTTTATGGAGAGGGACACAGCCCCAGCATTTT. It is translated as CASSLWRGTQPQHF.

The CDR3 DNA reads TGTGCCAGCAGCTTCGCGGGGAATTCACCCCTCCACTTT. It is translated as CASSFAGNSPLHF. This chain joins TRBV11-2 and TRBJ1-6; D not resolved. The ends were cut back, 3 bases at V and 7 bases at J, with 7 bases in the middle. The CDR3 loop spans 13 amino acids. Germline values: CDR1 SGHAT, CDR2 FQNNGV.

The chain joins TRBV6-6 to TRBJ2-7, with 9 bases lining up with TRBD2. V lost 2 bases and J lost 5; bases outside the gene matches: 10. CDR1 is MNHNY, CDR2 SVGAGI, per germline (reference sequence). The length of the CDR3 is 16 residues. Here the CDR3 reads CASSYTRTSETHEQYF. As DNA, the CDR3 is TGTGCCAGCAGTTACACTCGGACTAGCGAAACCCACGAGCAGTACTTC.

A remark on this clone: The identical CDR3 is also encoded by other nucleotide sequences in the sample. The J gene is TRBJ1-4, the V gene TRBV9; 7 bases fit TRBD1. The CDR3 loop spans 15 amino acids. J was trimmed by 8 bases and V by 0 bases; bases with no gene match: 7. The germline V gene has CDR1 SGDLS and CDR2 YYNGEE. CDR3 protein: CASSVVGARGEKLFF. In DNA form, the CDR3 reads TGTGCCAGCAGCGTAGTGGGCGCCAGGGGGGAAAAACTGTTTTTT.

This chain connects TRBV3-1 (or the pseudogene TRBV3-2) to TRBJ1-5; 10 nucleotides line up with TRBD1. The V gene end was trimmed by 2 bases and the J gene end by 2 bases; junction bases not matched to a gene: 6. The CDR3 is 17 residues long. Germline CDR1 LGHDT, CDR2 YNNKEL (reference sequence). CDR3 DNA: TGTGCCAGCAGCCAAAATACCGGGACAGGGGGCAATCAGCCCCAGCATTTT. Its protein is CASSQNTGTGGNQPQHF.

The J gene is TRBJ2-3, the V gene TRBV7-9; D not resolved. The CDR3 runs 14 residues. Germline-derived CDR1 and CDR2 are SEHNR and FQNEAQ (reference sequence). The germline V and J ends were trimmed by 3 bases and 2 bases, with 9 bases remaining between them. The DNA of the CDR3 is TGTGCCAGCAGCTTCCTTGGAGCCACAGATACGCAGTATTTT. The encoded protein is CASSFLGATDTQYF.

The V and J genes are TRBV5-1 and TRBJ2-5, with D tentatively TRBD2 (5 bases). Germline V gene data show CDR1 as SGHRS and CDR2 as YFSETQ. V was shortened by 2 bases and J by 1 base, with 9 bases between the two germline ends. The CDR3 is 14 residues long. CDR3 loop: CASSLRGIQETQYF. CDR3 in DNA: TGCGCCAGCAGCTTAAGAGGGATCCAAGAGACCCAGTACTTC.

The CDR3 DNA reads as TGTGCCAGCAGCCGACTACAGGGGTTCTCTGGAAACACCATATATTTT. Residues: CASSRLQGFSGNTIYF. The chain joins TRBV14 to TRBJ1-3; 7 positions agree with TRBD1. The CDR3 is 16 residues long. J gave up 0 bases and V 4 bases, and 6 bases lay outside the gene matches. Germline loops: CDR1 SGHDN, CDR2 FVKESK. The full variable domain, in which reference TRBV14 and TRBJ1-3 provide the parts outside the CDR3, is EAGVTQFPSHSVIEKGQTVTLRCDPISGHDNLYWYRRVMGKEIKFLLHFVKESKQDESGMPNNRFLAERTGGTYSTLKVQPAELEDSGVYFCASSRLQGFSGNTIYFGEGSWLTVV.

J is TRBJ1-4 and V is TRBV4-3; TRBD1 agrees at 10 bases. The CDR3 contains 15 residues. V gave up 4 bases and J gave up 7 bases; unmatched junction bases: 6. CDR1 is LGHNA and CDR2 is YSLEER in the germline V gene. DNA for the CDR3: TGCGCCAGCAGCCGTGACAGGGGGCTTCGTGAAAAACTGTTTTTT. This encodes CASSRDRGLREKLFF.

The chain has TRBV11-2 and TRBJ2-5, with TRBD2 matching over 10 bases. The trim removed 6 bases at V and 4 bases at J, leaving 17 bases unmatched. Germline V CDR1 and CDR2: SGHAT, FQNNGV. The CDR3 has 18 residues. The CDR3 loop reads CASRPGRVAGGRSETQYF. The CDR3 DNA is TGTGCCAGCAGGCCAGGGAGGGTAGCGGGGGGCCGGTCAGAGACCCAGTACTTC.

This clone was seen once. The chain combines TRBV28 with TRBJ1-2; D might be TRBD1 (5 bases). This CDR3 region has 14 residues. Germline V gives CDR1 MDHEN, CDR2 SYDVKM. Trimming removed 3 bases at V and 4 bases at J, with 12 bases between. CDR3 nucleotide sequence: TGTGCCAGCAGTTTTTCCGGGACTAGCTATGGCTACACCTTC. It is translated as CASSFSGTSYGYTF.

V is TRBV5-8 and J is TRBJ1-5; D may be TRBD1 (5 bases). Deletions cut 2 bases from V and 11 bases from J, with 17 bases between. This CDR3 region has 14 residues. In germline, CDR1 is SGHTS, CDR2 YDEGEE. The CDR3 reads CASSFPYSGESQHF. The CDR3 DNA sequence: TGTGCCAGCAGCTTCCCTTATTCGGGGGAGTCCCAGCATTTT.

The rearrangement links TRBV4-1 to TRBJ2-5; D might be TRBD2 (6 bases). Deletions cut 5 bases from V and 4 bases from J, with 20 bases between. The CDR3 runs 16 residues. CDR1 and CDR2 from the germline V gene are MGHRA and YSYEKL. CDR3 sequence reads: CASSAGHGSTGETQYF. CDR3 nucleotide sequence: TGCGCCAGCAGCGCAGGACACGGGAGCACCGGAGAGACCCAGTACTTC.

This chain links TRBV30 with TRBJ2-5; 9 bases fit TRBD2. The CDR3 totals 16 residues. V dropped 0 bases and J dropped 7; count of bases not matched to a gene: 12. CDR1 is GTSNPN, CDR2 SVGIG, per germline (reference sequence). For the CDR3, the DNA is TGTGCCTGGAGTGTCTCCCTAGCGGGACTCGTAGGGACCCAGTACTTC. This codes for CAWSVSLAGLVGTQYF.

The chain employs TRBV19 and TRBJ1-1; tentatively, D is TRBD1 (6 bases). Germline CDR1 reads LNHDA; CDR2 reads SQIVND (reference sequence). The V gene lost 8 bases and the J gene lost 9 bases, with 16 bases spanning the gap. This CDR3 has 12 amino acids. The CDR3 reads CASGKWDTQAFF. The CDR3 coding sequence is TGTGCCAGTGGGAAATGGGACACCCAAGCTTTCTTT. The full variable domain, rest sourced from reference TRBV19 and TRBJ1-1, is DGGITQSPKYLFRKEGQNVTLSCEQNLNHDAMYWYRQDPGQGLRLIYYSQIVNDFQKGDIAEGYSVSREKKESFPLTVTSAQKNPTAFYLCASGKWDTQAFFGQGTRLTVV.

V is TRBV18 and J is TRBJ1-3, with 9 bases identical to TRBD1. The trim removed 1 base at V and 2 bases at J, leaving 0 bases unmatched. CDR1 is KGHSH, CDR2 LQKENI, per germline. CDR3 length equals 15 residues. The CDR3 region is CASSPRDRAGNTIYF. As DNA, the CDR3 is TGTGCCAGCTCACCACGGGACAGGGCTGGAAACACCATATATTTT.

The chain is built from TRBV6-2 or TRBV6-3 and TRBJ1-5; D perhaps matches TRBD1 (5 bases). Germline CDR1 MNHEY, CDR2 SVGEGT. V gave up 1 base and J gave up 5 bases, with 9 bases separating them. This CDR3 is 14 amino acids long. The CDR3 protein is CASSYFVRDQPQHF. The CDR3 nucleotides are TGTGCCAGCAGTTACTTCGTCAGGGATCAGCCCCAGCATTTT.

The chain employs TRBV7-6 and TRBJ2-7, with TRBD2 matching 14 bases. This CDR3 has 22 residues. V dropped 5 bases and J dropped 5; count of bases not matched to a gene: 26. Germline CDR1 SGHVS, CDR2 FNYEAQ. Here the CDR3 DNA reads TGTGCCAGCAGCCATAGAACCGGGACTAGCGGGGGTGACTCTTTGACCTGGGACGAGCAGTACTTC. This codes for CASSHRTGTSGGDSLTWDEQYF.

The rearrangement links TRBV27 to TRBJ1-5; D might be TRBD1 (5 bases). Trimming stripped 3 bases from V and 5 bases from J, with 11 bases between. From germline, CDR1 is MNHEY and CDR2 SMNVEV (reference sequence). This CDR3 spans 14 amino acids. The CDR3 loop reads CASSLSGNYQPQHF. Written as DNA, the CDR3 is TGTGCCAGCAGTTTGTCAGGGAACTATCAGCCCCAGCATTTT.

The J gene is TRBJ1-6, the V gene TRBV19; D is perhaps TRBD1 (6 bases). The CDR3 runs 15 residues. The germline V gene has CDR1 LNHDA and CDR2 SQIVND (reference sequence). V dropped 4 bases and J dropped 5 bases, with 12 bases sitting between them. The CDR3 coding sequence is TGTGCCAGTAGTACCCGGACAGTAGATAATTCACCCCTCCACTTT. It specifies CASSTRTVDNSPLHF.